This T cell receptor beta chain was recovered during a study of response to subunit inactivated influenza vaccine. The study's findings and limits: After each seasonal influenza vaccination, few new T cells are recruited, the authors suggested.

From germline, CDR1 is LGHNA and CDR2 YSLEER. V was shortened by 1 base and J by 5 bases, with 18 bases between the two germline ends. This CDR3 contains 17 residues. TCRdb re-called the RT-PCR reads through MiXCR, storing one row per CDR3 protein. The data show about 780,000 distinct CDR3 sequences, 18% seen once. Worth noting for this clonotype: Its antigen is currently unknown.

The receptor comes from a man in his forties or fifties who received an inactivated influenza vaccine. The J gene is TRBJ2-1, the V gene TRBV4-3, with a weak D call TRBD1 (6 bases). Sequencing was performed on PBMCs from blood, taken roughly 5 days after vaccination. In nucleotides, the CDR3 is TGCGCCAGCAGCCAAGCGGCAACATCAGGGGCCGACAATGAGCAGTTCTTC. It translates to CASSQAATSGADNEQFF.